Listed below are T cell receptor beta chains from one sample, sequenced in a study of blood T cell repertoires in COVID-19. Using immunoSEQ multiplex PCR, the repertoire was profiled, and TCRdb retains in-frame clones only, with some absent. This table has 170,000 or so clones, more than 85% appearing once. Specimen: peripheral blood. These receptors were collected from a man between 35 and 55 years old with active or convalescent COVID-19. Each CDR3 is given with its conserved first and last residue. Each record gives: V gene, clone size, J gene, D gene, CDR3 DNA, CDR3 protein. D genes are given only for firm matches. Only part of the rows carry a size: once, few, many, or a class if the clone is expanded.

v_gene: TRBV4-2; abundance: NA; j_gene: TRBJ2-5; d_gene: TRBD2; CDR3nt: TGTGCCAGCAGCCAGCAGAGCGGGGCAACGTTCCAAGAGACCCAGTACTTC; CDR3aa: CASSQQSGATFQETQYF
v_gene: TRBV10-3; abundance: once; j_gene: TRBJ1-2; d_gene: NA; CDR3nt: TGTGCCATCAGTGATGGGCCAGGCAATGGCTACACCTTC; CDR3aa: CAISDGPGNGYTF
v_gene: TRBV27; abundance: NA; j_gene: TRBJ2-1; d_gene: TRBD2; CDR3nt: TGTGCCAGCAGTTTAGTACTAGCGGACTACAATGAGCAGTTCTTC; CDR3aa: CASSLVLADYNEQFF
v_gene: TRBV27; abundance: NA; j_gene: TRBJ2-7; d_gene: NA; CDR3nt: TGTGCCAGCAGTTTTCCGGGGGCCTACGAGCAGTACTTC; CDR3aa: CASSFPGAYEQYF
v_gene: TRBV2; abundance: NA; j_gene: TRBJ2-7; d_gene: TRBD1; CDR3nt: TGTGCCAGCAGTCAGGACAGGGGAGTCTACGAGCAGTACTTC; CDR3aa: CASSQDRGVYEQYF
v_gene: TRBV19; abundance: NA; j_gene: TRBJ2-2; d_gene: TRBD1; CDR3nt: TGTGCCAGTCTCCGACAGGGAAAAGACACCGGGGAGCTGTTTTTT; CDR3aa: CASLRQGKDTGELFF
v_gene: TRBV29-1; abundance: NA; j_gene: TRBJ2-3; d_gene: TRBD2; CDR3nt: TGCAGCGTTAAGAGCGGGGGGACGGATACGCAGTATTTT; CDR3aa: CSVKSGGTDTQYF
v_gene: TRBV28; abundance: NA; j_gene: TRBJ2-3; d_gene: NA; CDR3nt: TGTGCCAGCTCACCCCCGGGACACTTCACAGATACGCAGTATTTT; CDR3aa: CASSPPGHFTDTQYF
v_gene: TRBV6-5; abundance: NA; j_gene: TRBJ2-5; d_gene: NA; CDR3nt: TGTGCCAGCAGTCGGATGGCGGGGGCTCGAGAGACCCAGTACTTC; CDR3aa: CASSRMAGARETQYF
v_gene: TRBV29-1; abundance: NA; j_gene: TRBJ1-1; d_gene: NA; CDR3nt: TGCAGCGTTCAGGGTTTTAACACTGAAGCTTTCTTT; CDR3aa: CSVQGFNTEAFF
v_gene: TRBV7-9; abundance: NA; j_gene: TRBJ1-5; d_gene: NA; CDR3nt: TGTGCCAGCAGCTTATCCCGTCAGCCCCAGCATTTT; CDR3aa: CASSLSRQPQHF
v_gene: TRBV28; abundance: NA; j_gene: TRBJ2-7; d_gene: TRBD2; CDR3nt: TGTGCCAGCACCATGGCGGGGGGTTCCTACGAGCAGTACTTC; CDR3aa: CASTMAGGSYEQYF
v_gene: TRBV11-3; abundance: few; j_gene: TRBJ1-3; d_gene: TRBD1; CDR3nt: TGTGCCAGCAGCCAGGGGGTCGGAAACACCATATATTTT; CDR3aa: CASSQGVGNTIYF
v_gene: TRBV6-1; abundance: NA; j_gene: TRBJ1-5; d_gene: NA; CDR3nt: TGTGCCAGCAGTGAATCGGGGATCTACCAGCCCCAGCATTTT; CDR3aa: CASSESGIYQPQHF
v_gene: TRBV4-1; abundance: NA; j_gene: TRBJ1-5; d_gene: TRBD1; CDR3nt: TGCGCCAGCAGCCAAGACGGCATTACAGGGGCGACTCAGCCCCAGCATTTT; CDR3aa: CASSQDGITGATQPQHF
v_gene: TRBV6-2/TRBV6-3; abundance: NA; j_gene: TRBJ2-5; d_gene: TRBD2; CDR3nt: TGTGCCAGCAGTTACTCCGTCGGAAGCGGGGGGGCGATTGAGACCCAGTACTTC; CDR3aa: CASSYSVGSGGAIETQYF
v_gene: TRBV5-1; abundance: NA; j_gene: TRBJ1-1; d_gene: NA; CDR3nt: TGCGCCAGCAGAACAGGGTTTCGCCCGATGAACACTGAAGCTTTCTTT; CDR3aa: CASRTGFRPMNTEAFF
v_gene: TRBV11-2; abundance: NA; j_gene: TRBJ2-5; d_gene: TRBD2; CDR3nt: TGTGCCAGCAGAAGGACTAGCGGGGGACAAGAGACCCAGTACTTC; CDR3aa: CASRRTSGGQETQYF
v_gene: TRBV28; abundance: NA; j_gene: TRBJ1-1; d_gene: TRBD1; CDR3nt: TGTGCCAGCACCATCCCTACAGGGGCTGAAGCTTTCTTT; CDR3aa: CASTIPTGAEAFF
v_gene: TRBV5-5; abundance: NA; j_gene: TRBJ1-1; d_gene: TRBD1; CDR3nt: TGTGCCAGCAGCTTGGGGACAGGGGGCGTAGGGACTGAAGCTTTCTTT; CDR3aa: CASSLGTGGVGTEAFF